The sequence of this TCR beta chain was determined in a study of beta chain features in type 1 diabetes. Overall study results and limits: TCRB CDR3 length was moderately but significantly reduced in all four CD4+ subsets of Type 1 diabetes patients. A cDNA-based sequencing approach could over-represent cells with high TCR expression. A greater similarity of naive, central memory and Treg TCRB repertoires was seen among patients than among healthy donors.

Each donor gave one heparinised blood draw averaging around 120 mL. CD45RO/CCR7/CD25/CD127/CD95/CD27 staining was used to isolate CD4+ naive, central memory, regulatory and stem cell-like memory cells by sorting. On this clone itself: Antigen unknown.

Expressed TCRB transcripts were sequenced after all isolated RNA was converted to cDNA. The assay was immunoSEQ multiplex PCR, and TCRdb's table has in-frame clones only and misses some. Of around 140,000 clones listed, about 13% were seen once; the top ten hold about 1.3%. The source of this sequence is a man between 18 and 35 years old with type 1 diabetes. The sequencing input was central memory CD4+ T cells from blood.

The chain's CDR3 is CASSRTGDNYGYTF. CDR3 DNA sequence: TGTGCCAGCAGCCGAACAGGAGACAACTATGGCTACACCTTC. The rearrangement links TRBV6-5 to TRBJ1-2, with D possibly matching TRBD1 (5 bases). The CDR3 spans 14 residues. Looked up from germline, CDR1 is MNHEY and CDR2 is SVGAGI. V shed 6 bases and J shed 2 bases, with 13 bases lying between them.